The 2 T cell receptor beta chains in this list originate from one sample, sequenced in a study of blood T cell repertoires in COVID-19. Profiling relied on immunoSEQ multiplex PCR, and the TCRdb table lists in-frame clones only, not all of them. The data show 250,000 to 300,000 clones, with roughly nine tenths seen just once and 1.2% held by the top ten. Sequencing input: PBMCs or T cells enriched from blood (not recorded which). Receptors were obtained from a human donor in a cohort exposed to, infected with or recovered from COVID-19 (not recorded which). The donor label of this sample is uncertain.

The gene calls are TRBV6-2 or TRBV6-3 and TRBJ2-7; D not resolved. CDR1 is MNHEY, CDR2 SVGEGT, per germline. CDR3 length: 11 residues. V was cut by 5 bases and J by 4 bases, with 6 bases left in between. This CDR3 is CASSISYEQYF. The DNA of the CDR3 is TGTGCCAGCAGTATTAGTTACGAGCAGTACTTC.

This chain links TRBV18 with TRBJ1-1; 9 bases align to TRBD1. There are 12 residues in the CDR3. The junction had 4 bases not matched to a gene; V was cut back by 3 bases and J by 11 bases. Looked up from germline, CDR1 is KGHSH and CDR2 is LQKENI. The CDR3 DNA follows: TGTGCCAGCTCACCGGGACAGGGTGAGGCTTTCTTT. Its protein is CASSPGQGEAFF.